This entry lists 30 T cell receptor beta chains sequenced from one sample in a study of human T cells and chemical hapten exposure. Time point meaning: patch test 2, 6 weeks after DPC sensitization. Treatment in this sample: therapeutic diphenylcyclopropenone sensitization with weekly scalp DPC. TCRdb passed the RACE reads through MiXCR, listing each CDR3 protein once. This sample yields about 350,000 distinct CDR3 sequences, of which about 6.9% are seen a single time; less than 6.5% belongs to the top ten. The input for sequencing was whole blood, taken in connection with sensitization to the hapten diphenylcyclopropenone (DPC). These receptors were obtained from a woman between 18 and 29 years old with alopecia areata. Some clones in this sample may be carry-over from other donors' samples.

The chain carries TRBV24-1 and TRBJ1-4, with 7 bases matching TRBD1. The CDR3 has 14 amino acids. Germline lookup yields CDR1 KGHDR and CDR2 SFDVKD. V lost 7 bases and J lost 6; bases outside the gene matches: 7. The DNA for the CDR3 is TGTGCCACCAGCGACACAGGGGCAGATGAAAAACTGTTTTTT. This sequence encodes CATSDTGADEKLFF.

This clonotype appeared a few times. This sequence joins TRBV28 and TRBJ2-1; 10 bases fit TRBD2. This CDR3 comprises 15 residues. Trimming removed 5 bases from V and 7 bases from J; junction bases left unmatched: 8. Germline lookup yields CDR1 MDHEN and CDR2 SYDVKM. The CDR3 DNA sequence: TGTGCCAGCAGTCAAGCTAGCGGGGGACGGAATGAGCAGTTCTTC. Its translation is CASSQASGGRNEQFF. The variable domain in full, with the rest retrieved from reference TRBV28 and TRBJ2-1, is DVKVTQSSRYLVKRTGEKVFLECVQDMDHENMFWYRQDPGLGLRLIYFSYDVKMKEKGDIPEGYSVSREKKERFSLILESASTNQTSMYLCASSQASGGRNEQFFGPGTRLTVL.

This clonotype was counted between two and nine times. The genes are TRBV14 and TRBJ1-1; unclear D gene. Between the trimmed V and J ends, which lost 4 bases and 7 bases, there was a span of 16 bases. The CDR3 runs 14 residues. CDR1 SGHDN and CDR2 FVKESK come from the germline V gene. The CDR3 here is CASSPRKKGLEAFF. The CDR3 DNA is TGTGCCAGCAGCCCGAGAAAAAAGGGTCTTGAAGCTTTCTTT.

This sequence joins TRBV7-2 and TRBJ2-3; 10 nucleotides agree with TRBD2. The germline V gene has CDR1 SGHTA and CDR2 FQGNSA. This CDR3 is 17 amino acids long. V shed 6 bases, J shed 5 bases, and the junction held 14 bases outside the gene matches. The chain's CDR3 is CASRSIDSGGPVDTQYF. Written as DNA, the CDR3 is TGTGCCAGCAGGTCGATAGATAGCGGGGGGCCTGTAGATACGCAGTATTTT. Supplemented by reference TRBV7-2 and TRBJ2-3, the full variable domain reads GAGVSQSPSNKVTEKGKDVELRCDPISGHTALYWYRQSLGQGLEFLIYFQGNSAPDKSGLPSDRFSAERTGGSVSTLTIQRTQQEDSAVYLCASRSIDSGGPVDTQYFGPGTRLTVL.

This clonotype turned up a few times. The chain couples TRBV6-2 or TRBV6-3 to TRBJ2-1, with 9 bases that match TRBD1. The CDR3 covers 15 residues. V was pared by 6 bases and J by 4 bases, with 7 bases of the junction left unmatched. Germline V lookup: CDR1 MNHEY, CDR2 SVGEGT. The CDR3 protein is CASRSDRGRYNEQFF. The CDR3 DNA follows: TGTGCCAGCAGGTCGGACAGGGGAAGATACAATGAGCAGTTCTTC.

This clonotype was seen a handful of times. The J gene is TRBJ1-2, the V gene TRBV7-3; D unresolved. CDR1 SGHTA and CDR2 FQGTGA come from the germline V gene. The ends were cut back, 2 bases at V and 6 bases at J, with 10 bases in the middle. The CDR3 extends over 13 amino acids. Here the CDR3 DNA reads TGTGCCAGCAGCTTAGAAGGTCAGCATGGCTACACCTTC. Residues: CASSLEGQHGYTF.

Note on this clonotype: A read error may account for a junction end that differs from germline. The genes are TRBV7-7 and TRBJ2-1; 10 nucleotides agree with TRBD1. The CDR3 is made up of 19 amino acids. Germline loops: CDR1 SSHAT, CDR2 FNYEAQ (reference sequence). The DNA for the CDR3 is TGTGCTAGCAGCACTCACCCACCTTCCGGGACAGGGGAGGGGAATGAGCAGTTCTTC. It yields the protein CASSTHPPSGTGEGNEQFF.

This clonotype was detected ten times or more. This chain uses TRBV5-1 with TRBJ2-5, with 7 positions matching TRBD2. The CDR3 length is 13 residues. CDR1 is SGHRS, CDR2 YFSETQ, per germline. V trimming: 1 base; J trimming: 4 bases; junction bases outside the gene matches: 1. The CDR3 DNA sequence: TGCGCCAGCAGCTTGACTAGCGTAGAGACCCAGTACTTC. Residues: CASSLTSVETQYF.

The gene calls are TRBV11-3 and TRBJ2-3, with unresolved D. From germline, CDR1 is SGHNT and CDR2 YENEEA. The CDR3 extends over 14 amino acids. The V and J ends lost 6 bases and 0 bases respectively, with 10 bases between them. In DNA, the CDR3 is TGTGCCAGCAGTCCCGCAAGGAGCACAGATACGCAGTATTTT. The encoded protein is CASSPARSTDTQYF.

This clonotype has a count of ten or more. CDR3 in amino acids: CASSFADQPQHF. The CDR3 DNA reads TGTGCCAGCAGTTTTGCAGATCAGCCCCAGCATTTT. This rearrangement joins TRBV12-3 or TRBV12-4 to TRBJ1-5; D is uncertain. CDR3 length: 12 amino acids. V lost 3 bases to trimming and J lost 5 bases, with 5 bases between them.

J is TRBJ2-1 and V is TRBV27, with 7 bases fitting TRBD1. This CDR3 region has 14 residues. CDR1 is MNHEY and CDR2 is SMNVEV in the germline V gene (reference sequence). V shed 4 bases and J 6 bases; nucleotides not matched to a gene: 6. The DNA for the CDR3 is TGTGCCAGCAGTTCTAGGGGGCATTTCAATGAGCAGTTCTTC. Its protein product is CASSSRGHFNEQFF.

In DNA, the CDR3 is TGTGCCAGCAGCTTCGATTACAACACTGAAGCTTTCTTT. Its protein is CASSFDYNTEAFF. The chain is built from TRBV5-5 and TRBJ1-1; no clear D gene. CDR1 is SGHKS, CDR2 YYEKEE, per germline (reference sequence). The ends were cut back, 2 bases at V and 2 bases at J, with 7 bases in the middle. This CDR3 is built from 13 residues.

This clonotype has at least ten counts. In nucleotides, the CDR3 is TGCGCCAGCAGCCTCCGACAGGGGACAACTGAAGCTTTCTTT. It codes for CASSLRQGTTEAFF. This chain links TRBV5-1 with TRBJ1-1; 8 bases are a match to TRBD1. In germline, CDR1 is SGHRS, CDR2 YFSETQ. The CDR3 consists of 14 residues. V lost 4 bases to trimming and J lost 5 bases; unmatched junction nucleotides: 7.

This chain uses TRBV6-2 or TRBV6-3 with TRBJ1-1; a possible D gene is TRBD1 (6 bases). V lost 6 bases to trimming and J lost 0 bases, with 14 bases between them. Germline CDR1 is MNHEY and CDR2 is SVGEGT. There are 15 residues in the CDR3. This CDR3 is CASSDRISVNTEAFF. The CDR3 DNA reads TGTGCCAGCAGCGACAGGATCTCAGTGAACACTGAAGCTTTCTTT.

This clonotype was detected many times. The J gene is TRBJ1-1, the V gene TRBV20-1, with D unclear. The V end was cut by 4 bases, the J end by 6 bases, with 15 bases between. Germline assignment: CDR1 DFQATT and CDR2 SNEGSKA (reference sequence). The CDR3 sequence is 13 residues long. CDR3 amino acids: CSANTLLGAEAFF. CDR3 nucleotides: TGCAGTGCTAACACCCTTCTGGGCGCTGAAGCTTTCTTT.

The V call is TRBV21-1, the J call TRBJ2-7; the table's D call TRBD1 went unverified against the DNA. TRBV21-1 is listed as a pseudogene. The CDR3 length is 15 residues. CDR3 coding DNA: TGTGCCAGCATTGGAGCTAGGGACGGACCCTACGAGCAGTACTTC. This gives the protein CASIGARDGPYEQYF.

The gene calls are TRBV5-1 and TRBJ1-4; 7 positions agree with TRBD1. V shed 4 bases, J shed 3 bases, and the junction held 9 bases outside the gene matches. This CDR3 has 16 amino acids. CDR1 SGHRS and CDR2 YFSETQ come from the germline V gene. The DNA of the CDR3 is TGCGCCAGCAGCGCCCGAGACGGGACAGCTAATGAAAAACTGTTTTTT. It codes for CASSARDGTANEKLFF.

In this sample, this clonotype turned up many times. The chain carries TRBV29-1 and TRBJ1-2, with D possibly TRBD1 on 5 matching bases. The CDR3 runs 15 residues. The V gene's germline CDR1 is SQVTM and CDR2 ANQGSEA. The V end lost 5 bases, the J end lost 7 bases, and 23 bases lay between the germline ends. This CDR3 is CSVTTQTPAGGGYTF. The CDR3 DNA sequence: TGCAGCGTTACCACCCAAACACCCGCCGGGGGTGGCTACACCTTC. The whole variable domain, filled in from reference TRBV29-1 and TRBJ1-2, reads SAVISQKPSRDICQRGTSLTIQCQVDSQVTMMFWYRQQPGQSLTLIATANQGSEATYESGFVIDKFPISRPNLTFSTLTVSNMSPEDSSIYLCSVTTQTPAGGGYTFGSGTRLTVV.

This clonotype was found a few times. The CDR3 region is CASWATGDSSEQYF. The CDR3 nucleotides read TGTGCCAGCTGGGCGACAGGGGACTCGAGCGAGCAGTACTTC. The chain is built from TRBV18 and TRBJ2-7, with TRBD1 matching over 8 bases. CDR1 is KGHSH and CDR2 is LQKENI in the germline V gene. The CDR3 is 14 residues long. The V gene end was trimmed by 7 bases and the J gene end by 6 bases; junction bases not matched to a gene: 11.

Only a few counts were recorded for this clonotype. The chain links TRBV7-9 to TRBJ2-7; 10 bases are a match to TRBD1. CDR3 size: 15 residues. Germline V gene data show CDR1 as SEHNR and CDR2 as FQNEAQ (reference sequence). J was trimmed by 6 bases and V by 5 bases; bases with no gene match: 10. The CDR3 here is CASSPGTGVRGEQYF. Here the CDR3 DNA reads TGTGCCAGCAGCCCCGGGACAGGGGTTCGTGGCGAGCAGTACTTC.

In the case of this clonotype: A read error may be the cause here, since a much bigger clone is one base away. Because it lacks the conserved phenylalanine or tryptophan at the end, this CDR3 is likely a read error. The rearrangement links TRBV12-3 or TRBV12-4 to TRBJ1-1; TRBD1 matches at 9 bases. Unmatched junction bases numbered 6, after V lost 3 bases and J lost 4 bases. CDR3 length: 15 residues. The CDR3 sequence is CASSLSLTGGTEAFL. In DNA, the CDR3 is TGTGCCAGCAGTTTGTCTTTGACAGGGGGCACTGAAGCTTTCCTT.

The CDR3 reads CASSQTGANEKLFF. CDR3 coding DNA: TGTGCCAGCTCACAGACAGGGGCAAATGAAAAACTGTTTTTT. The chain carries TRBV18 and TRBJ1-4; TRBD1 matches 8 bases. Germline CDR1 KGHSH, CDR2 LQKENI. With V trimmed by 4 bases and J by 5 bases, 3 bases remained unmatched. The length of the CDR3 is 14 residues.

The chain recombines TRBV2 with TRBJ1-4, with TRBD1 identical over 7 bases. The length of the CDR3 is 12 residues. Germline values: CDR1 SNHLY, CDR2 FYNNEI. V lost 5 bases and J lost 10; bases outside the gene matches: 4. The DNA for the CDR3 is TGTGCCAGCAGTCCACGACAGGGAAAACTGTTTTTT. This encodes CASSPRQGKLFF.

In its sample, this clonotype was seen a few times. The chain combines TRBV24-1 with TRBJ2-3; D is perhaps TRBD1 or TRBD2 (5 bases each). In germline, CDR1 is KGHDR, CDR2 SFDVKD. The ends were cut back, 7 bases at V and 4 bases at J, with 8 bases in the middle. CDR3 length: 12 residues. The CDR3 loop is CATSGTPDTQYF. CDR3 in DNA: TGTGCCACCAGCGGGACCCCAGATACGCAGTATTTT.

This clonotype was seen ten or more times. V usage is TRBV12-3 or TRBV12-4 and J usage is TRBJ1-1; D unclear. The CDR3 has 12 residues. Trimming shortened V by 6 bases and J by 3 bases, and 8 bases separated the two germline ends. CDR3 in amino acids: CASSLEYTEAFF. The CDR3 DNA is TGTGCCAGCAGCTTGGAATACACTGAAGCTTTCTTT.

This clonotype was found many times. The rearrangement uses TRBV6-1 and TRBJ2-6; the D is unclear. This CDR3 contains 16 residues. The germline V gene encodes CDR1 MNHNS and CDR2 SASEGT. V lost 5 bases and J lost 0, with 11 bases in between. DNA of the CDR3: TGTGCCAGCAGTAATAGAATCCACTCTGGGGCCAACGTCCTGACTTTC. The encoded protein is CASSNRIHSGANVLTF.

This clonotype was seen ten or more times. For the CDR3, the DNA is TGCGCCAGCAGCTACGCCGGGACAGGAGATGAAGCTTTCTTT. Its translation: CASSYAGTGDEAFF. The chain carries TRBV5-1 and TRBJ1-1; TRBD1 agrees at 8 bases. After removal of 3 bases from V and 7 bases from J, the junction contained 8 bases not matched to a gene. Germline V gene lookup returns CDR1 SGHRS and CDR2 YFSETQ. The CDR3 has 14 amino acids. Filled out from reference TRBV5-1 and TRBJ1-1, the complete variable domain reads KAGVTQTPRYLIKTRGQQVTLSCSPISGHRSVSWYQQTPGQGLQFLFEYFSETQRNKGNFPGRFSGRQFSNSRSEMNVSTLELGDSALYLCASSYAGTGDEAFFGQGTRLTVV.

The chain is built from TRBV7-9 and TRBJ2-5; no reliable D call. Germline V lookup: CDR1 SEHNR, CDR2 FQNEAQ (reference sequence). The length of the CDR3 is 15 residues. Deletions cut 1 base from V and 0 bases from J, with 9 bases between. CDR3 coding DNA: TGTGCCAGCAGCTTAGTCGGGTCCCACCAAGAGACCCAGTACTTC. Protein sequence: CASSLVGSHQETQYF.

This clonotype was seen a few times. This sequence joins TRBV5-1 and TRBJ2-3; weak D call: TRBD1 (6 bases). V shed 0 bases and J shed 1 base, with 12 bases lying between them. The CDR3 contains 16 residues. The germline V gene has CDR1 SGHRS and CDR2 YFSETQ. CDR3 sequence: CASSLAPTGGTDTQYF. As DNA, the CDR3 is TGCGCCAGCAGCTTGGCCCCGACAGGAGGCACAGATACGCAGTATTTT.

This clonotype was observed many times. This chain joins TRBV12-3 or TRBV12-4 and TRBJ2-2; tentatively, D is TRBD2 (5 bases). Trimming stripped 3 bases from V and 0 bases from J, with 8 bases between. The CDR3 is 15 amino acids. CDR3 region: CASSFDGTNTGELFF. DNA for the CDR3: TGTGCCAGCAGTTTTGACGGGACGAACACCGGGGAGCTGTTTTTT.